This T cell receptor (beta chain) originates from a study of blood T cell repertoires in COVID-19. V was clipped by 1 base and J by 4 bases, with 10 bases between them. Per germline, CDR1 LGHDT and CDR2 YNNKEL (reference sequence). The CDR3 spans 14 residues. As regards this clone: Other DNA sequences in the sample encode the same CDR3.

Repertoires were generated with immunoSEQ multiplex PCR, while TCRdb's copy carries only in-frame clones and drops some. The sample has 210,000 or so clones, 85% to 90% seen once. Source material: PBMCs or T cells enriched from blood (not recorded which). The source of this sequence is a woman aged 45-59 years in a cohort exposed to, infected with or recovered from COVID-19 (not recorded which). The chain uses TRBV3-1 (or the pseudogene TRBV3-2) and TRBJ1-1; D is possibly TRBD1 (6 bases). CDR3 DNA: TGTGCCAGCAGCCAAGGGGGGCTGGGCACTGAAGCTTTCTTT. This translates into CASSQGGLGTEAFF.